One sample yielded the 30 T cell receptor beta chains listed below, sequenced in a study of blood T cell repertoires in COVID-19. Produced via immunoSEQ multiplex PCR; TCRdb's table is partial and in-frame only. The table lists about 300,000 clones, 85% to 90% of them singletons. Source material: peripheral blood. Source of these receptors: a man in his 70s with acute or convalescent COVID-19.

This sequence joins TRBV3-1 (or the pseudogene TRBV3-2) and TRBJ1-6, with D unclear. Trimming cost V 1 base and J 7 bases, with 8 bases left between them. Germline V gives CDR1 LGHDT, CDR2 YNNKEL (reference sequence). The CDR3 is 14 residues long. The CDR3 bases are TGTGCCAGCAGCCAAGTGGAGGGAAATTCACCCCTCCACTTT. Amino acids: CASSQVEGNSPLHF.

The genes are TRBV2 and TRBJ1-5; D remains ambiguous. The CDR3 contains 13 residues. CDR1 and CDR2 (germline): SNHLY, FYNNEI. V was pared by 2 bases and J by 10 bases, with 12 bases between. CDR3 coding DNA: TGTGCCAGCAGTGAAACGATCGACTTACCCCAGCATTTT. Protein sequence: CASSETIDLPQHF.

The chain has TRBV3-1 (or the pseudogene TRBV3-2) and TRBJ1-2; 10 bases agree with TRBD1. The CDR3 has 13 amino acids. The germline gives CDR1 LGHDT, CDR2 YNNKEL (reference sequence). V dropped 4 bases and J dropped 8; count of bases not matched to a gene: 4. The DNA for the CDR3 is TGTGCCAGCAGCCTAGGACAGGGGGGCGGCTACACCTTC. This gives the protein CASSLGQGGGYTF.

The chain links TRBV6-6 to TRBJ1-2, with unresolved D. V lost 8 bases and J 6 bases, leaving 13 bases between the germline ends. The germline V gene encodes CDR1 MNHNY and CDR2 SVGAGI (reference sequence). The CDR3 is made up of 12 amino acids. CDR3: CASAGPVDGYTF. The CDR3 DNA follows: TGTGCCAGCGCTGGGCCGGTGGATGGCTACACCTTC.

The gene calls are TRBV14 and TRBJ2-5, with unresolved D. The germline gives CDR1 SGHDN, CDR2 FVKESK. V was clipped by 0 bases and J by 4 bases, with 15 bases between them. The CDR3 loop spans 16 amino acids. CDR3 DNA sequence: TGTGCCAGCAGCCAAGAAGTATCGCGACACCCAGAGACCCAGTACTTC. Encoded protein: CASSQEVSRHPETQYF.

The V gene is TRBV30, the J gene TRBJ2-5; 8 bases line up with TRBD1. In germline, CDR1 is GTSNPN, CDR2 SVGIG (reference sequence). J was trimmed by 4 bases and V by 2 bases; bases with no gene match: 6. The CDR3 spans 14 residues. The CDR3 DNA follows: TGTGCCTGGAGTCCCCTGGACAGGGTAGAGACCCAGTACTTC. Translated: CAWSPLDRVETQYF.

CDR3 in amino acids: CASRDGTANYGYTF. CDR3 DNA: TGTGCCAGCAGGGACGGGACAGCAAACTATGGCTACACCTTC. This chain joins TRBV28 and TRBJ1-2, with 7 bases that match TRBD1. Germline V lookup: CDR1 MDHEN, CDR2 SYDVKM. With 6 bases clipped from V and 2 bases from J, the junction kept 6 bases outside the gene matches. The CDR3 length is 14 residues.

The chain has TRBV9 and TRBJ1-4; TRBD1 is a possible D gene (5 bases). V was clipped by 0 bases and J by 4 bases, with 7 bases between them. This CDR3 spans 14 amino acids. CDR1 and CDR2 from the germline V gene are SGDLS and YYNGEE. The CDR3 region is CASSVGQRNEKLFF. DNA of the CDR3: TGTGCCAGCAGCGTAGGACAGCGTAATGAAAAACTGTTTTTT.

The DNA of the CDR3 is TGTGCCAGCAGCCGGGACACCGGCAATGAGCAGTTCTTC. Translation gives CASSRDTGNEQFF. V and J are TRBV7-9 and TRBJ2-1; perhaps TRBD1 as D (6 bases). This CDR3 contains 13 residues. Germline CDR1 and CDR2: SEHNR and FQNEAQ (reference sequence). With 5 bases removed from V and 6 bases from J, the gap between germline ends came to 11 bases.

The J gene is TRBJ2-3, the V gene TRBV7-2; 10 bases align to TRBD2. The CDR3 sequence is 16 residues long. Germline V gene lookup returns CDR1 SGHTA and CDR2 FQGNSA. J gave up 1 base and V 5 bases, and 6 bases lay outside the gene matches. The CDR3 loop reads CASSPTGTSGTDTQYF. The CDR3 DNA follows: TGTGCCAGCAGCCCCACCGGGACTAGCGGCACAGATACGCAGTATTTT.

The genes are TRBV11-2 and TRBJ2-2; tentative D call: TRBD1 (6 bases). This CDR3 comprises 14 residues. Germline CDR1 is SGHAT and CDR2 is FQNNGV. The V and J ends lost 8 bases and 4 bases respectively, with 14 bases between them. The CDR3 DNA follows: TGTGCCAGCGGCATCAGGGGTGGCACCGGGGAGCTGTTTTTT. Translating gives CASGIRGGTGELFF.

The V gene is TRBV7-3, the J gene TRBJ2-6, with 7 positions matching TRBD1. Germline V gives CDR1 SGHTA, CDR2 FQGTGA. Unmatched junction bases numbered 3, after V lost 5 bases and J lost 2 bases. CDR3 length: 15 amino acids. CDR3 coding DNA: TGTGCCAGCAGCATTAGGGGGCCTGGGGCCAACGTCCTGACTTTC. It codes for CASSIRGPGANVLTF.

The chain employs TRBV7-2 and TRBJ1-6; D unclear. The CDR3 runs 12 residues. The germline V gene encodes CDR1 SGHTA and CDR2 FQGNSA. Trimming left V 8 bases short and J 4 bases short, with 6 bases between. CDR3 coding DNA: TGTGCCAGCGGGCCATATAATTCACCCCTCCACTTT. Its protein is CASGPYNSPLHF.

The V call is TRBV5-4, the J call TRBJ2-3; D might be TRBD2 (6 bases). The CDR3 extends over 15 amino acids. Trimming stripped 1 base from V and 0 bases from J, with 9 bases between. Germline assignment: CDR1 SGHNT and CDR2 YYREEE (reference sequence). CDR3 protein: CASSLIAASTDTQYF. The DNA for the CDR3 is TGTGCCAGCAGCTTGATAGCGGCCAGCACAGATACGCAGTATTTT.

The chain's CDR3 is CASSLGDRGNEAFF. The CDR3 DNA sequence: TGTGCCAGCAGCTTGGGTGACAGGGGGAATGAAGCTTTCTTT. The J gene is TRBJ1-1, the V gene TRBV5-4; 9 bases match TRBD1. Germline V lookup: CDR1 SGHNT, CDR2 YYREEE (reference sequence). The CDR3 length is 14 residues. The V segment lost 0 bases and the J segment 7 bases; nucleotides outside the gene matches: 4.

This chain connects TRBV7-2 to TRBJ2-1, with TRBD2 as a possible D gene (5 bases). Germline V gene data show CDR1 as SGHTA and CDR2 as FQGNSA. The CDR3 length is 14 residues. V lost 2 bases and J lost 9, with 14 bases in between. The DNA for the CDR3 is TGTGCCAGCAGCTTACAGAGGGTCTGGGTTGAGCAGTTCTTC. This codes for CASSLQRVWVEQFF.

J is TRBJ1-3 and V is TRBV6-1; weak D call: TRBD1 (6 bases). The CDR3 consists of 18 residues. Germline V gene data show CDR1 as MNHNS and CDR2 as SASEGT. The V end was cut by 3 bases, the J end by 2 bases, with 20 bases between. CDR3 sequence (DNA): TGTGCCAGCAGTGAGTTGACAGGCGCTCTCATAGCTGGAAACACCATATATTTT. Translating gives CASSELTGALIAGNTIYF.

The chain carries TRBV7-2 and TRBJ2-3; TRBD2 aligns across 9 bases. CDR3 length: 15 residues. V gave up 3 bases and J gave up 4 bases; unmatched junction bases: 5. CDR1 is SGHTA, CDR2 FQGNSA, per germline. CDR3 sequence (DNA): TGTGCCAGCAGCTTCTGGCGGGGGGGGGCAGATACGCAGTATTTT. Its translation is CASSFWRGGADTQYF.

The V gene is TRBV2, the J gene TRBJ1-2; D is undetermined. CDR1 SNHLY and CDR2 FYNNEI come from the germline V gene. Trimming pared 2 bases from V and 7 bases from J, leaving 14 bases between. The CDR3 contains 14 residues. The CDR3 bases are TGTGCCAGCAGTGAAATGAGCGGGCACTTTGGCTACACCTTC. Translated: CASSEMSGHFGYTF.

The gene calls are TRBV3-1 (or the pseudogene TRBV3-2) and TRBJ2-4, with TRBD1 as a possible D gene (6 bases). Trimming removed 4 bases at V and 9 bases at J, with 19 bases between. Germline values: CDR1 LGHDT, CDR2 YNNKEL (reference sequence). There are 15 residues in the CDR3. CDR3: CASSPNSRGSTIQYF. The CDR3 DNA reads TGTGCCAGCAGCCCGAACAGCAGGGGATCGACCATTCAGTACTTC.

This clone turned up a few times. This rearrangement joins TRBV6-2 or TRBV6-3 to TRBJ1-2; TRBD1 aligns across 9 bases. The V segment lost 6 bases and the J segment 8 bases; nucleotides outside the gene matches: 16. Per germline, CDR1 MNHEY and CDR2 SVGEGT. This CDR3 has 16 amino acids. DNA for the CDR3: TGTGCCAGCAGCCAAGGTGGGACAGGGAGCTTCGAGGGCTACACCTTC. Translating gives CASSQGGTGSFEGYTF.

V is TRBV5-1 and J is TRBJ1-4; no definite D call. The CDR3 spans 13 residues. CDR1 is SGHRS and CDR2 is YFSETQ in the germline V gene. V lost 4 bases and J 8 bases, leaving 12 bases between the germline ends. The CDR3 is CASSPGQEEKLFF. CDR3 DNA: TGCGCCAGCAGCCCTGGGCAGGAAGAAAAACTGTTTTTT. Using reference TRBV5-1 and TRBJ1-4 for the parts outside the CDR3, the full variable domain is KAGVTQTPRYLIKTRGQQVTLSCSPISGHRSVSWYQQTPGQGLQFLFEYFSETQRNKGNFPGRFSGRQFSNSRSEMNVSTLELGDSALYLCASSPGQEEKLFFGSGTQLSVL.

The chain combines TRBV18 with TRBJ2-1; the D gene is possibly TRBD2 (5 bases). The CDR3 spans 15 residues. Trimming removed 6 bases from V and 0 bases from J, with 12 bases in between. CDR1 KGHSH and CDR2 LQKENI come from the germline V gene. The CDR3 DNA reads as TGTGCCAGCTCCTCGCCGGGGAGCTCCTACAATGAGCAGTTCTTC. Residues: CASSSPGSSYNEQFF.

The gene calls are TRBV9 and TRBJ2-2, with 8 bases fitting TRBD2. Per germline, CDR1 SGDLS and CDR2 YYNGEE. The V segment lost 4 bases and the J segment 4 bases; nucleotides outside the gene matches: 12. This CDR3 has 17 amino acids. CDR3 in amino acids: CASSPPDGLAGTGELFF. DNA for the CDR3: TGTGCCAGCAGCCCCCCCGACGGGCTAGCGGGCACCGGGGAGCTGTTTTTT.

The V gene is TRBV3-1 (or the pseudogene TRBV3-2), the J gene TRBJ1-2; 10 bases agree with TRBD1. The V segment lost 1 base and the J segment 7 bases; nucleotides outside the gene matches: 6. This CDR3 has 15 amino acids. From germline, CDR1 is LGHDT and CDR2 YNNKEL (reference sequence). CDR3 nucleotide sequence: TGTGCCAGCAGCCAAGCCCCGGGACAGGGGTTTGGCTACACCTTC. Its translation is CASSQAPGQGFGYTF.

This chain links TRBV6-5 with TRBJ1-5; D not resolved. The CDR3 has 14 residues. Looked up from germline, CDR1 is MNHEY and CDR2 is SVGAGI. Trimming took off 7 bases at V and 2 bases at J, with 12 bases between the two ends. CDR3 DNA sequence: TGTGCCAGCATACTAGACCTGGGCAATCAGCCCCAGCATTTT. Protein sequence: CASILDLGNQPQHF.

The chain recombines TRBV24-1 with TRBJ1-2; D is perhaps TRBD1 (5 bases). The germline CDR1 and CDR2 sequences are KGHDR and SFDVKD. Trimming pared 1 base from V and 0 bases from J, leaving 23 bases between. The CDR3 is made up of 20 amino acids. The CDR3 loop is CATSDFSYLGVHSANYGYTF. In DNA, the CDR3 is TGTGCCACCAGTGATTTCTCGTATCTAGGGGTGCATTCCGCTAACTATGGCTACACCTTC.

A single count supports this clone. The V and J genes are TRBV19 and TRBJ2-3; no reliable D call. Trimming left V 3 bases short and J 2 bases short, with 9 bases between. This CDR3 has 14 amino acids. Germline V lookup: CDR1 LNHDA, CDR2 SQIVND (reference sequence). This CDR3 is CASSMRYSTDTQYF. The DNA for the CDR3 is TGTGCCAGTAGTATGAGGTATTCCACAGATACGCAGTATTTT.

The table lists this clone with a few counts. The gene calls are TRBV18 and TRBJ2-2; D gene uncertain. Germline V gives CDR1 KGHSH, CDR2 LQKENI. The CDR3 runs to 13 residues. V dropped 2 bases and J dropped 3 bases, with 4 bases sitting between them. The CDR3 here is CASSPSDTGELFF. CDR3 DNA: TGTGCCAGCTCACCATCCGACACCGGGGAGCTGTTTTTT.

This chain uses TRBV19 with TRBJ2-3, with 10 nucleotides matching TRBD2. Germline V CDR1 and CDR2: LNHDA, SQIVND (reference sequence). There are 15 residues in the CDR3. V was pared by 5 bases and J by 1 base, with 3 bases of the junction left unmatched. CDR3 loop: CASSVLAGGTDTQYF. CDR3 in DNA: TGTGCCAGTAGTGTCCTAGCGGGGGGCACAGATACGCAGTATTTT.